A selection of T cell receptor beta chains follows, all from one sample in a study of PD-1 blockade in classical Hodgkin lymphoma. Here immunoSEQ multiplex PCR was the method, and the copy in TCRdb shows in-frame clones only, minus some. This table has over 35,000 clones, 87% appearing once. The source was peripheral blood mononuclear cells (PBMCs), collected at baseline. The source is a human donor with classical Hodgkin lymphoma. CDR3s include the opening cysteine and the closing phenylalanine or tryptophan. D genes are given only for firm matches. Clone size is not always given. Where it is, it says once, few, many or a class for expanded clones.

-	TRBV9	-	13	TRBJ2-5	TGTGCCAGCAGCGTAGTAGGTCGAGAGACCCAGTACTTC	CASSVVGRETQYF
-	TRBV19	-	18	TRBJ1-5	TGTGCCAGTAGTGCTCGGACAGTCGTCCCTTATAGCAATCAGCCCCAGCATTTT	CASSARTVVPYSNQPQHF
-	TRBV27	-	13	TRBJ2-7	TGTGCCAGCAGCCCCACATCAACCTACGAGCAGTACTTC	CASSPTSTYEQYF
-	TRBV5-4	-	13	TRBJ1-1	TGTGCCAGCAGCTTGTCGGTGAGCACTGAAGCTTTCTTT	CASSLSVSTEAFF
-	TRBV9	-	18	TRBJ1-2	TGTGCCAGCAGCGTAGCTACTGGGGGTCCATCTTTTAACTATGGCTACACCTTC	CASSVATGGPSFNYGYTF
-	TRBV7-2	-	11	TRBJ1-2	TGTGCCAGCAGCACGACTTATGGCTACACCTTC	CASSTTYGYTF
-	TRBV7-9	-	12	TRBJ1-1	TGTGCCAGCAGCATGGGGGGATCTGAAGCTTTCTTT	CASSMGGSEAFF
-	TRBV5-4	TRBD1	14	TRBJ2-7	TGTGCCAGCAGCTCCCGGACAGGGCCCTACGAGCAGTACTTC	CASSSRTGPYEQYF
-	TRBV19	TRBD2	16	TRBJ2-1	TGTGCCAGTAGTAACGAACTAGCGAAATCCTACAATGAGCAGTTCTTC	CASSNELAKSYNEQFF
-	TRBV7-3	-	17	TRBJ1-1	TGTGCCAGCAGCTTAAGGGGGGGCGTTATTATGAACACTGAAGCTTTCTTT	CASSLRGGVIMNTEAFF
-	TRBV19	-	18	TRBJ1-1	TGTGCCAGTAGTATACCCCATGGACAAGCCGAAGTGAACACTGAAGCTTTCTTT	CASSIPHGQAEVNTEAFF
-	TRBV27	TRBD1	14	TRBJ2-5	TGTGCCAGCAGATCCGGGACAGGGGAAGAGACCCAGTACTTC	CASRSGTGEETQYF
once	TRBV18	-	13	TRBJ2-3	TGTGCCAGCTCCCTGGACCTCACAGATACGCAGTATTTT	CASSLDLTDTQYF
-	TRBV11-1	-	13	TRBJ1-1	TGTGCCAGCAGCTTAGATGGCAGGGTACGCGCTTTCTTT	CASSLDGRVRAFF
-	TRBV19	-	15	TRBJ2-1	TGTGCCAGTAGCCCTTCTATGAGCTCCTACAATGAGCAGTTCTTC	CASSPSMSSYNEQFF
-	TRBV27	-	17	TRBJ1-6	TGTGCCAGCAGTTTACAGGGCAGGGTGCTTGGGAATTCACCCCTCCACTTT	CASSLQGRVLGNSPLHF
-	TRBV2	-	15	TRBJ2-7	TGTGCCAGCAGTGAATCGCAAGGTAGGGCCTACGAGCAGTACTTC	CASSESQGRAYEQYF
few	TRBV2	-	13	TRBJ1-2	TGTGCCAGCAGCGCGGACTCCAACTATGGCTACACCTTC	CASSADSNYGYTF
-	TRBV28	TRBD1	15	TRBJ1-5	TGTGCCAGCAGTCGGTCAACAGGGGCCAATCAGCCCCAGCATTTT	CASSRSTGANQPQHF
-	TRBV28	-	15	TRBJ2-3	TGTGCCAGCAGAACGGGGGGCAGCACCACAGATACGCAGTATTTT	CASRTGGSTTDTQYF
-	TRBV7-7	-	16	TRBJ2-1	TGTGCTAGCAGCCCCCATCTCATCACAGTATACAATGAGCAGTTCTTC	CASSPHLITVYNEQFF
-	TRBV27	-	17	TRBJ1-2	TGTGCCAGCAGTTTACAATCCCTGGGAGGTCTGCACTATGGCTACACCTTC	CASSLQSLGGLHYGYTF
-	TRBV10-3	-	15	TRBJ2-3	TGTGCCATCAGTGAGCTCGCAGGGAGCACAGATACGCAGTATTTT	CAISELAGSTDTQYF
-	TRBV27	-	13	TRBJ2-3	TGTGCCACCCGGGCTAGCGGCACAGATACGCAGTATTTT	CATRASGTDTQYF
-	TRBV7-2	-	13	TRBJ1-5	TGTGCCAGCAGCTTAGCGATTTATCAGCCCCAGCATTTT	CASSLAIYQPQHF
-	TRBV7-1	-	11	TRBJ1-1	TGTGCCAGCAGCCTAGGTACTGAAGCTTTCTTT	CASSLGTEAFF
-	TRBV27	-	15	TRBJ1-5	TGTGCCAGCAGTCCAGTGGTAGCTAGCAATCAGCCCCAGCATTTT	CASSPVVASNQPQHF